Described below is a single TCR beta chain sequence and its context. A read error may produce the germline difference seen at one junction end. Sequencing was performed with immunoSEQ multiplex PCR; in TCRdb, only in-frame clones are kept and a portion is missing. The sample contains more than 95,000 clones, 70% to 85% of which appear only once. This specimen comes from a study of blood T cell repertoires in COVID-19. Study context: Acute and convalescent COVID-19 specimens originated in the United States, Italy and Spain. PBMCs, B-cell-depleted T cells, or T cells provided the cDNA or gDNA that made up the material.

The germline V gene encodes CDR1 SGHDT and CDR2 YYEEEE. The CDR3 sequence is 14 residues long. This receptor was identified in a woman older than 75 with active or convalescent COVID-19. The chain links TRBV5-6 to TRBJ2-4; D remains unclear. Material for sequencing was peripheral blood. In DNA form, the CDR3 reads TGTGCCAGCAGCTTTAAGGTAGCCGAAAACATTCAGTACTTC. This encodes CASSFKVAENIQYF.